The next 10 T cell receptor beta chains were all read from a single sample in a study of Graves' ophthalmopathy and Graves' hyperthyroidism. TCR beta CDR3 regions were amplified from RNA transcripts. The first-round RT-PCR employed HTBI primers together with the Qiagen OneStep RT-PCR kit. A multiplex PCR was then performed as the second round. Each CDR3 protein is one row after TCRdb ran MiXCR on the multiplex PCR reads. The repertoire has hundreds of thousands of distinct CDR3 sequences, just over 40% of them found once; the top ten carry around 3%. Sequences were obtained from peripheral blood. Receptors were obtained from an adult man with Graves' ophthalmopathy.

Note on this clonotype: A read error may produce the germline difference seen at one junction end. CDR3 bases: TGTGCCAGCAGTTTCGGTCTTGGGCCCTACGAGCAGTACTTC. This sequence encodes CASSFGLGPYEQYF. This rearrangement joins TRBV24-1 to TRBJ2-7; D gene unclear. Germline CDR1 is KGHDR and CDR2 is SFDVKD. The CDR3 contains 14 residues.

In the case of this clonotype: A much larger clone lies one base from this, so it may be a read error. This CDR3 reads CASSFVQLDQETQDF. For the CDR3, the DNA is TGTGCCAGCAGCTTCGTACAGCTGGATCAAGAGACCCAGGACTTC. The V and J genes are TRBV7-9 and TRBJ2-5; D not resolved. The CDR3 extends over 15 amino acids. The V gene's germline CDR1 is SEHNR and CDR2 FQNEAQ (reference sequence).

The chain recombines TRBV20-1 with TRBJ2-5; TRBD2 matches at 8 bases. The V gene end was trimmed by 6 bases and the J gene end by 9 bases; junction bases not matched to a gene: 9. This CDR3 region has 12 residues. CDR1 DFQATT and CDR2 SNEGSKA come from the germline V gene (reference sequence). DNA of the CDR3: TGCAGTGCCCCGCGGGGGGCAGCGTCCCAGTACTTC. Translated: CSAPRGAASQYF.

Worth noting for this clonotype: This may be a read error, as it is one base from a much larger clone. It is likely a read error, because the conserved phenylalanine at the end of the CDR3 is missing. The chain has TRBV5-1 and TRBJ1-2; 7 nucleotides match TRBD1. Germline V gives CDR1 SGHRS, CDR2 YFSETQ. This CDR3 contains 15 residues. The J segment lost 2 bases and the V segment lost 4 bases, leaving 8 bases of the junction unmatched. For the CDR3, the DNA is TGCGCCAGCAGCCTACTTGGGGGACAGAACTATGGCTACACCTCC. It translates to CASSLLGGQNYGYTS.

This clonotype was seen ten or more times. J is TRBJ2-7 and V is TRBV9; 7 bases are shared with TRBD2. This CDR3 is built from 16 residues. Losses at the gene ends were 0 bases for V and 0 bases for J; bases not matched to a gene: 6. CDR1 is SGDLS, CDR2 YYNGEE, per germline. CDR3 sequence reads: CASSVALAANSYEQYF. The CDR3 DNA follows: TGTGCCAGCAGCGTAGCTCTAGCGGCGAACTCCTACGAGCAGTACTTC.

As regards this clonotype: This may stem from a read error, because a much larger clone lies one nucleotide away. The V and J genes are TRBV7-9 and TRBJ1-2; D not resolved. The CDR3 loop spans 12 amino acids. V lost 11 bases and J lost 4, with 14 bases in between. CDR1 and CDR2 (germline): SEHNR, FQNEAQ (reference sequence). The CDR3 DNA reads TGTGCCGGCGGGAACTTTAGCTATGGCTACACCTTC. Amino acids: CAGGNFSYGYTF.

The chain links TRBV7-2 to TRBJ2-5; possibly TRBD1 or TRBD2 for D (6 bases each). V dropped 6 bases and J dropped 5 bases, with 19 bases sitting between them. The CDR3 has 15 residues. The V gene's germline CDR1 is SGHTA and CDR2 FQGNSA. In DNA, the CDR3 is TGTGCCAGCAGGCCCAGAACCGGGGGCAGTGAGACCCAGTACTTC. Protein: CASRPRTGGSETQYF.

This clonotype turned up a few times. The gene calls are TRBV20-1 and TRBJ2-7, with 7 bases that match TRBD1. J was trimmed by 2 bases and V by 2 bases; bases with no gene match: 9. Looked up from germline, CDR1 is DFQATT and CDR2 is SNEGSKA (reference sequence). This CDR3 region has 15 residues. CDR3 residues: CSARPSETGTYEQYF. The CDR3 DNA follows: TGCAGTGCTAGACCGTCAGAGACAGGGACCTACGAGCAGTACTTC.

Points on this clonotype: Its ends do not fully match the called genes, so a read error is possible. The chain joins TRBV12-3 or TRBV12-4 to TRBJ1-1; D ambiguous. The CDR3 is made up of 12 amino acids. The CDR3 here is CASSSGNIEAFF. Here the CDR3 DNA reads TGTGCCAGCAGTTCAGGAAACATTGAAGCTTTCTTT.

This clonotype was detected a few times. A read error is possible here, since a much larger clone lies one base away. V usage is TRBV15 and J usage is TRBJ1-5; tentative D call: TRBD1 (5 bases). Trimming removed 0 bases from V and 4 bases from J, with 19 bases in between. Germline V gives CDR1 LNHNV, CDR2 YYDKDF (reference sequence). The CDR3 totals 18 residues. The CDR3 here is CATSRDLPGRGGNQPQHF. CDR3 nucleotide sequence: TGTGCCACCAGCAGAGATCTACCGGGACGGGGGGGTAATCAGCCCCAGCATTTT.